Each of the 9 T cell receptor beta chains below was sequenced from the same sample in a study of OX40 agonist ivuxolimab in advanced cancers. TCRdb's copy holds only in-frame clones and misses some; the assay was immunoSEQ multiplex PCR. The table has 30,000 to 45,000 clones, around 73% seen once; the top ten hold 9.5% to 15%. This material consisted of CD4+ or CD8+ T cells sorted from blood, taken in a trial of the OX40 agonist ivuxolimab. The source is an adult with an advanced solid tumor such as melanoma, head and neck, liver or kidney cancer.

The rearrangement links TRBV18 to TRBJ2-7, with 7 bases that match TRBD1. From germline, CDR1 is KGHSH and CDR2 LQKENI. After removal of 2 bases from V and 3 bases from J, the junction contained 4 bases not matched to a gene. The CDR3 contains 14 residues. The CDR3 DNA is TGTGCCAGCTCACCAGGACAGGTCTACTACGAGCAGTACTTC. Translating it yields CASSPGQVYYEQYF.

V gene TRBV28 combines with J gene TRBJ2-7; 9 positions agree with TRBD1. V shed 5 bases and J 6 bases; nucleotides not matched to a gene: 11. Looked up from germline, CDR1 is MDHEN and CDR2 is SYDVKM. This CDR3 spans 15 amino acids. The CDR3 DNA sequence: TGTGCCAGCAGTCTCTCCGGGACAGGGAAAGGCGAGCAGTACTTC. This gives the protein CASSLSGTGKGEQYF.

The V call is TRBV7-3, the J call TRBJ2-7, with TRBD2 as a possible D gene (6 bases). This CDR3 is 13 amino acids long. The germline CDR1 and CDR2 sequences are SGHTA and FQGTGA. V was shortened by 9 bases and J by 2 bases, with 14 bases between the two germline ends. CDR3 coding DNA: TGTGCCAGTGGAGGGGTCGCAGCCTACGAGCAGTACTTC. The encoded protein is CASGGVAAYEQYF. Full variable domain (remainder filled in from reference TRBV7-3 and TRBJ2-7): GAGVSQTPSNKVTEKGKYVELRCDPISGHTALYWYRQSLGQGPEFLIYFQGTGAADDSGLPNDRFFAVRPEGSVSTLKIQRTERGDSAVYLCASGGVAAYEQYFGPGTRLTVT.

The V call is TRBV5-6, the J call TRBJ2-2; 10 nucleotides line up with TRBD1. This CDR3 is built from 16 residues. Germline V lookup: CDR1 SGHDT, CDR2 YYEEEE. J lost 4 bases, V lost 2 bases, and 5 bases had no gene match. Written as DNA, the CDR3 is TGTGCCAGCAGCTTTGCCCGGACAGGGGGCACCGGGGAGCTGTTTTTT. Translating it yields CASSFARTGGTGELFF. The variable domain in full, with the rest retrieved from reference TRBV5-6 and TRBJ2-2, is DAGVTQSPTHLIKTRGQQVTLRCSPKSGHDTVSWYQQALGQGPQFIFQYYEEEERQRGNFPDRFSGHQFPNYSSELNVNALLLGDSALYLCASSFARTGGTGELFFGEGSRLTVL.

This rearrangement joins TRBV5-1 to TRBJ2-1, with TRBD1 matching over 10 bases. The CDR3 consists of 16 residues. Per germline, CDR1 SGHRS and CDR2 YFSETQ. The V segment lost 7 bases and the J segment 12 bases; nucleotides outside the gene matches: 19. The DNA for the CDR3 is TGCGCCAGCCGAGACGTCGGGGACAGGGGCCCCACTGTGCAGTTCTTC. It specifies CASRDVGDRGPTVQFF.

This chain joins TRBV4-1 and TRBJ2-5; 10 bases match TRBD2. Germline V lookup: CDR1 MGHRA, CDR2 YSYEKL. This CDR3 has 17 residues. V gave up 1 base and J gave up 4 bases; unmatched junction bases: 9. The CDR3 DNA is TGCGCCAGCAGCCAAGTATTAGCGGGGGGTTTAGGAGAGACCCAGTACTTC. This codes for CASSQVLAGGLGETQYF.

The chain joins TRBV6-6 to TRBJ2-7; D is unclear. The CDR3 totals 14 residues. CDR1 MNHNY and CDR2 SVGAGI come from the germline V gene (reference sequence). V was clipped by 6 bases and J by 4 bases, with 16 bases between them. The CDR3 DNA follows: TGTGCCAGCAGCCCCGGGTCGGCGGTATACGAGCAGTACTTC. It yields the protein CASSPGSAVYEQYF.

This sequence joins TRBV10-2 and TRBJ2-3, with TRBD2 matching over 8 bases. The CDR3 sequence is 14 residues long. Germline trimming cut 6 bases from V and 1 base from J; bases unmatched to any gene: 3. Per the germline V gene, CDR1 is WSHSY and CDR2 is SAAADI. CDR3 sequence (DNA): TGCGCCAGCAGCCCGGGAGGGCGCACAGATACGCAGTATTTT. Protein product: CASSPGGRTDTQYF.

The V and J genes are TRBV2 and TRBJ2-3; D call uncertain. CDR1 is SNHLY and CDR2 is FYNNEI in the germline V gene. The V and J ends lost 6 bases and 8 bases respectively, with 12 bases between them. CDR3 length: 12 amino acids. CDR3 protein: CASRPAVRTQYF. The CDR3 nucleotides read TGTGCCAGCAGACCCGCCGTCCGTACGCAGTATTTT.